The count of the clone carrying this TCR beta chain is one. CDR3 length: 14 amino acids. Trimming pared 7 bases from V and 0 bases from J, leaving 13 bases between. Germline-derived CDR1 and CDR2 are SQVTM and ANQGSEA. The record originates from a study of Tregs in tolerant kidney transplant recipients. TCRdb's table, derived via immunoSEQ multiplex PCR, lists solely in-frame clones and lacks some. The sample yields some 100,000 clones, about 90% seen once. The chain couples TRBV29-1 to TRBJ2-1; D call uncertain. The specimen was CD4+ T cells from blood. This receptor was identified in a human donor in good health. As DNA, the CDR3 is TGCAGCGCGGCTCGCGCTCTCTCCTACAATGAGCAGTTCTTC. It is translated as CSAARALSYNEQFF.